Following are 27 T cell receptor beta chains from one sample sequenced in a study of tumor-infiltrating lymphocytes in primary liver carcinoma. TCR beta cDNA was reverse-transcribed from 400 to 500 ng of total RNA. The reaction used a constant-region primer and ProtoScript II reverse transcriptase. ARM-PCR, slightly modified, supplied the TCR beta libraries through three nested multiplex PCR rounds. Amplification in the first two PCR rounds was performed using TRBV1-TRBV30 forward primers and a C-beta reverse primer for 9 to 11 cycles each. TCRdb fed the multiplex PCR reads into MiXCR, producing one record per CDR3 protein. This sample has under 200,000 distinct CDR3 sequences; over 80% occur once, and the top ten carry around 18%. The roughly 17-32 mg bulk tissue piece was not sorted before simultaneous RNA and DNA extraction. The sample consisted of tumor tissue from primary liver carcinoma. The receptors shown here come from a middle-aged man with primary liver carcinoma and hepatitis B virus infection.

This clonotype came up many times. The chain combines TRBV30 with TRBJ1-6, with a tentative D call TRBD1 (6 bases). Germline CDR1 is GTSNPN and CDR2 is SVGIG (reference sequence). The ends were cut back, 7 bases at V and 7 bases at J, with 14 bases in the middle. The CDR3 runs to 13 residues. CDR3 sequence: CASPGTGNSPLHF. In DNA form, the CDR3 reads TGTGCCTCCCCCGGCACAGGGAATTCACCCCTCCACTTT.

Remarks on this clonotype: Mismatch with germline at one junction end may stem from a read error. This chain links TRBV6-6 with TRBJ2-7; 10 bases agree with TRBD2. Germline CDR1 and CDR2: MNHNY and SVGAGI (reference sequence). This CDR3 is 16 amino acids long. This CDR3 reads CANSHRAGGPTYKQYF. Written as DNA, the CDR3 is TGTGCCAACAGTCATCGAGCGGGAGGGCCTACCTACAAGCAGTACTTC.

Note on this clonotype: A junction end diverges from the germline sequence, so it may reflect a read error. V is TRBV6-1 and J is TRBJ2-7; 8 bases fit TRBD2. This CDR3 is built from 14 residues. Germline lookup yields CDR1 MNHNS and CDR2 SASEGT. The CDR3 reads CASTSGSLSYERYF. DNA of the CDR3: TGTGCTAGTACAAGCGGGAGCTTGTCCTACGAGCGGTACTTC.

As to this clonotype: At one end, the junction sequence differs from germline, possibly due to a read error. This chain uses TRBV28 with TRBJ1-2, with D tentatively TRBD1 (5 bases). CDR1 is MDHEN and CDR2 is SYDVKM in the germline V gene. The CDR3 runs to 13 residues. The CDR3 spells CASTAGQFYGYTF. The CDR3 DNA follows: TGTGCCAGCACCGCGGGGCAGTTCTATGGTTACACCTTC.

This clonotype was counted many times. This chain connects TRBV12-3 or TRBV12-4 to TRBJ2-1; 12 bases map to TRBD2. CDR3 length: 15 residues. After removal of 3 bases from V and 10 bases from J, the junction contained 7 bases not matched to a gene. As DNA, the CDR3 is TGTGCCAGCAGTTTGAGGACTAGCGGGAACTACGAGCAGTTCTTC. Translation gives CASSLRTSGNYEQFF.

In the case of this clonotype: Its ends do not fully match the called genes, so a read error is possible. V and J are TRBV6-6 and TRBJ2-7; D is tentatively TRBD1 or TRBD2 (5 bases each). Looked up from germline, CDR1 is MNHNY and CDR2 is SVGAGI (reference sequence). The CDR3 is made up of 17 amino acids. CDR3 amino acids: CASSSSSNQAPGDEHYF. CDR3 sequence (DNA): TGTGCCAGCAGTTCCTCGTCGAACCAGGCGCCTGGGGACGAGCATTACTTC.

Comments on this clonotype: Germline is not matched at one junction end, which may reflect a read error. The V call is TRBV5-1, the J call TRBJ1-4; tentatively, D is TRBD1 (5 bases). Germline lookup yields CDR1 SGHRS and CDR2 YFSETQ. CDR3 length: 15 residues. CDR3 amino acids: CGSSLDPGLTEKLFF. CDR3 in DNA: TGCGGCAGCAGCTTGGATCCGGGACTGACTGAAAAACTGTTTTTT.

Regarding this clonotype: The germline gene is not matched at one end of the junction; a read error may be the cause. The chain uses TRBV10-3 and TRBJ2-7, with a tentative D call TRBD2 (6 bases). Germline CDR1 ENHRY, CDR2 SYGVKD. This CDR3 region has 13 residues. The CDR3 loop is CTISLAEDYKQYF. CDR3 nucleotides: TGTACCATCTCCCTCGCGGAGGACTACAAACAGTACTTC.

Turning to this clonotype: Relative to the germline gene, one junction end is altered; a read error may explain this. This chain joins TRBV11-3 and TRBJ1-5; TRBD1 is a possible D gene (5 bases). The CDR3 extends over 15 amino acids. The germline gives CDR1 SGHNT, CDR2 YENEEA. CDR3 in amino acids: CASCLDLGVAQPLYF. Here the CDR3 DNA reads TGTGCCAGCTGCTTAGATCTGGGGGTGGCTCAGCCCCTGTATTTT.

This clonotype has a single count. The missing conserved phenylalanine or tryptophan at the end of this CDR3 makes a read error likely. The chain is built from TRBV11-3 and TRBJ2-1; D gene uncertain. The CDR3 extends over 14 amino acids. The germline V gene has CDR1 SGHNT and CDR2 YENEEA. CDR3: CASNLGVSNYEQFS. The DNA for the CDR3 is TGTGCCAGCAACTTAGGCGTCTCGAACTATGAGCAGTTCTCC.

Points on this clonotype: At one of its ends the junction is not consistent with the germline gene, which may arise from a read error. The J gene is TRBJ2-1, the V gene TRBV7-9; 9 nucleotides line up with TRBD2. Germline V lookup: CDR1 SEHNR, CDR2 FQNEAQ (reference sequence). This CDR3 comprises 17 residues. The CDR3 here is CANSQTSGQLNYNEQFF. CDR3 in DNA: TGTGCCAACAGCCAGACTAGCGGACAACTAAACTACAATGAGCAGTTCTTC.

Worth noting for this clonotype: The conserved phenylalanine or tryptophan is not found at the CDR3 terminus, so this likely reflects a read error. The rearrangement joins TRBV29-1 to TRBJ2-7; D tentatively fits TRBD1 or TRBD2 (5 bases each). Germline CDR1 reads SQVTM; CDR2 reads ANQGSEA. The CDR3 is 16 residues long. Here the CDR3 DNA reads TGCGGCGCCATGACATCTGGGACCGGCAATCCCTACGAGCAGTACTCC. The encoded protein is CGAMTSGTGNPYEQYS.

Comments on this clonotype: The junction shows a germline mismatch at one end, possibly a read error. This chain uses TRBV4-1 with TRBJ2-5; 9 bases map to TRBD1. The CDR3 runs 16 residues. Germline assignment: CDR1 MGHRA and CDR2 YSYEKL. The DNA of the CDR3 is TGCGCCAGCAGGCAAGGAGACAGGGGGTTGGTAGAGACCCAGTACTTC. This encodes CASRQGDRGLVETQYF.

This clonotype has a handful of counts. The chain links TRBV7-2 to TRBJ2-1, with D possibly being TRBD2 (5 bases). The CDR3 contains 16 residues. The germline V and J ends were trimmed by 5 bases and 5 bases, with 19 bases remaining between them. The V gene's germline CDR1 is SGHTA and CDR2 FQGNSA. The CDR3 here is CASSELVGTNNNEQFF. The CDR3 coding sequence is TGTGCCAGCAGCGAACTAGTGGGAACCAACAACAATGAGCAGTTCTTC.

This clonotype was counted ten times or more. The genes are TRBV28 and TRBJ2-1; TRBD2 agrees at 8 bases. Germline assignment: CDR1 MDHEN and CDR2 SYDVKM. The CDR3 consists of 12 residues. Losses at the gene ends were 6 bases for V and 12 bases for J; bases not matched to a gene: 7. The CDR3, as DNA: TGTGCCAGCAGCTACCCCCGGGAGGGGCAGTTCTTC. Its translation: CASSYPREGQFF. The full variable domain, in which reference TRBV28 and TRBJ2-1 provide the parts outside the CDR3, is DVKVTQSSRYLVKRTGEKVFLECVQDMDHENMFWYRQDPGLGLRLIYFSYDVKMKEKGDIPEGYSVSREKKERFSLILESASTNQTSMYLCASSYPREGQFFGPGTRLTVL.

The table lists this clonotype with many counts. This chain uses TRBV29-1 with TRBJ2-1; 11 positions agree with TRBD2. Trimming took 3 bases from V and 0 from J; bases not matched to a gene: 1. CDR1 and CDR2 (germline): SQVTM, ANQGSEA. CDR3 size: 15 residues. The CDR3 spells CSVDTSGSSYNEQFF. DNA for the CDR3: TGCAGCGTTGACACTAGCGGGAGCTCCTACAATGAGCAGTTCTTC.

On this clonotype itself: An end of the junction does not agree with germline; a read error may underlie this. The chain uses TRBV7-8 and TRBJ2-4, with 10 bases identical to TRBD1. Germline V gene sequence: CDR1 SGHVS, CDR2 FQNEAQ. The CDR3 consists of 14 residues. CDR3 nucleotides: TGTGCCAACAGCTTGGGGACAGGGGTGTACATTCAGTATTTC. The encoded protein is CANSLGTGVYIQYF. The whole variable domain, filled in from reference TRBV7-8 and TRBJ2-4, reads GAGVSQSPRYKVAKRGQDVALRCDPISGHVSLFWYQQALGQGPEFLTYFQNEAQLDKSGLPSDRFFAERPEGSVSTLKIQRTQQEDSAVYLCANSLGTGVYIQYFGAGTRLSVL.

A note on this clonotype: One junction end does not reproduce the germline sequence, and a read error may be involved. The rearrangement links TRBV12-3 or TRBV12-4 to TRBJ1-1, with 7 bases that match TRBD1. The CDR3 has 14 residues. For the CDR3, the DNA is TGTGTCAGCAGACCTCGGACAGGAAACACAGAAGCTTTCTTT. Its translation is CVSRPRTGNTEAFF.

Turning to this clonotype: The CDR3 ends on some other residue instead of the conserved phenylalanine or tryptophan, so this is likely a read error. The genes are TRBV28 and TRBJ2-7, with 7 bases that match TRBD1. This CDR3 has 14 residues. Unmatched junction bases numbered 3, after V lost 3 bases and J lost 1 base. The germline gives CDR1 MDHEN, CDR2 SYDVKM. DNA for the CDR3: TGTGCCAGCAGTTTTACAGGGGCATCCTACGAGCAGTACTTA. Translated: CASSFTGASYEQYL.

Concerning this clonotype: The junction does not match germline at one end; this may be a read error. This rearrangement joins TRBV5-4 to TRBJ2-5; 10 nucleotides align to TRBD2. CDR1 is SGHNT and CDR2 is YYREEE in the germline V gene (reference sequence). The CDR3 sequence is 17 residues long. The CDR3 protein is CASSLTSGKTKGRPQHF. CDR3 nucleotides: TGTGCCAGCAGTCTCACTAGCGGGAAAACTAAAGGGAGACCCCAGCACTTC.

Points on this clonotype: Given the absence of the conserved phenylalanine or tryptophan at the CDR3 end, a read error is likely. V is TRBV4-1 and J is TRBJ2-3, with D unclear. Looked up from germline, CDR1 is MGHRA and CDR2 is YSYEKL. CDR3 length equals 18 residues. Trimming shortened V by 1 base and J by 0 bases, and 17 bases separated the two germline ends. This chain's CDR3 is CASSQGGGLVASTDTQYV. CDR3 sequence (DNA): TGCGCCAGCAGCCAAGGTGGCGGCTTGGTCGCTAGCACAGATACGCAGTATGTT.

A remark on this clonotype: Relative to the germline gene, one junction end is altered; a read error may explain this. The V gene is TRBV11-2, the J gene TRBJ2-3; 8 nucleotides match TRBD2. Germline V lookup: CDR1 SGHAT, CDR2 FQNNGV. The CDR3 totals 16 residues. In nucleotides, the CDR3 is TGTGCCAGCAGATTACAAGCGGGAGTCAGCACAGATGCGCAATATTTT. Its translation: CASRLQAGVSTDAQYF.

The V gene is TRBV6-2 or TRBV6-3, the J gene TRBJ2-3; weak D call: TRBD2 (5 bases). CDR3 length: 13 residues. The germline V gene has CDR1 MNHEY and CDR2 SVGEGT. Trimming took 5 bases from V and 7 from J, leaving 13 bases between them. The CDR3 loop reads CASSTVLVNTQYF. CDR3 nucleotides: TGTGCCAGCAGTACGGTACTAGTGAATACGCAGTATTTT.

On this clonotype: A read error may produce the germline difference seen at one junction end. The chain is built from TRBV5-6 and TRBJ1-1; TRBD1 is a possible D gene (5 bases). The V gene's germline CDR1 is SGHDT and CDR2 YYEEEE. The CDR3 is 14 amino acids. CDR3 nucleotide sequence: TGTGCGAGCAGCGCACGACAGTGGCGGACTGAAGCTTTCTTT. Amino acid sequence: CASSARQWRTEAFF.

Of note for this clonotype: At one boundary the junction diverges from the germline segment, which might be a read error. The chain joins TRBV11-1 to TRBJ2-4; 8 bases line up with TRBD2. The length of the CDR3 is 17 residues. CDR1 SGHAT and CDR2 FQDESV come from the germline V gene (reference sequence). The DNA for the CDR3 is TGTGCCAGTAGCTTTCCCGGGACTAGATGGACCAAAAATATTCAGTACTTC. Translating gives CASSFPGTRWTKNIQYF.

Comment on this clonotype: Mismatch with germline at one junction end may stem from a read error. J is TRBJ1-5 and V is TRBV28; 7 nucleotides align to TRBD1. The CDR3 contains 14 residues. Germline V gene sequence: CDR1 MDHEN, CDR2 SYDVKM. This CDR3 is CASRSTGTSQPLHF. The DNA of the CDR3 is TGTGCCAGCAGGTCGACAGGGACTTCCCAGCCCCTGCATTTT.

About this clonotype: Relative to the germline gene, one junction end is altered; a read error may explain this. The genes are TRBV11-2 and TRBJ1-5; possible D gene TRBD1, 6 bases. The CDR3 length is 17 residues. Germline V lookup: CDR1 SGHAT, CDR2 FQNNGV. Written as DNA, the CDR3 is TGTGCCAGCAGTTTAGTAAGGGTTACAGGGAGGAATCAGCCCCAGCATTTT. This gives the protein CASSLVRVTGRNQPQHF.